These 8 T cell receptor beta chains came from one sample sequenced in a study of T cell changes during pregnancy in multiple sclerosis. TCRdb keeps only in-frame clones here, not all; method: immunoSEQ multiplex PCR. The sample comprises 55,000 to 85,000 clones, 92% of which are singletons, and under 0.35% rests with the top ten. The material sequenced was CD4+ T cells from peripheral blood mononuclear cells, taken after pregnancy. These receptors came from a female donor with multiple sclerosis, enrolled in a pregnancy study.

The chain couples TRBV4-2 to TRBJ1-5, with TRBD1 matching 10 bases. The CDR3 has 18 amino acids. Per germline, CDR1 LGHNA and CDR2 YNFKEQ. The junction had 7 bases not matched to a gene; V was cut back by 1 base and J by 1 base. Written as DNA, the CDR3 is TGTGCCAGCAGCCAAGCCCGGGACAGGGGACGGAGCAATCAGCCCCAGCATTTT. Protein: CASSQARDRGRSNQPQHF.

This chain joins TRBV5-6 and TRBJ2-1, with 9 bases that match TRBD1. This CDR3 contains 15 residues. V was clipped by 1 base and J by 7 bases; unmatched bases: 6. Looked up from germline, CDR1 is SGHDT and CDR2 is YYEEEE. The CDR3 DNA sequence: TGTGCCAGCAGCTTGCCGGGACAGGGTGGGAATGAGCAGTTCTTC. This encodes CASSLPGQGGNEQFF.

The V call is TRBV9, the J call TRBJ2-2; 7 bases are a match to TRBD2. CDR3 length: 14 residues. CDR1 and CDR2 (germline): SGDLS, YYNGEE. V trimming: 4 bases; J trimming: 6 bases; junction bases outside the gene matches: 6. CDR3 sequence: CASSPRAGSGELFF. CDR3 in DNA: TGTGCCAGCAGCCCCCGAGCGGGGTCCGGGGAGCTGTTTTTT.

This chain links TRBV2 with TRBJ2-1; 9 bases are shared with TRBD2. The J segment lost 5 bases and the V segment lost 8 bases, leaving 25 bases of the junction unmatched. This CDR3 has 20 amino acids. The V gene's germline CDR1 is SNHLY and CDR2 FYNNEI. This chain's CDR3 is CASAGLRNIAGDYPHNEQFF. Here the CDR3 DNA reads TGTGCCAGCGCTGGGTTACGGAATATAGCGGGGGATTATCCCCACAATGAGCAGTTCTTC.

This chain uses TRBV30 with TRBJ2-3; 9 positions match TRBD2. Trimming removed 0 bases from V and 3 bases from J; junction bases left unmatched: 4. In germline, CDR1 is GTSNPN, CDR2 SVGIG (reference sequence). The CDR3 has 15 amino acids. CDR3 sequence reads: CAWSVGLAGTDTQYF. CDR3 sequence (DNA): TGTGCCTGGAGTGTAGGGCTAGCGGGGACAGATACGCAGTATTTT.

The genes are TRBV11-3 and TRBJ2-7, with no clear D. The germline CDR1 and CDR2 sequences are SGHNT and YENEEA. The CDR3 consists of 15 residues. V was trimmed by 1 base and J by 2 bases, leaving 12 bases between them. DNA for the CDR3: TGTGCCAGCAGCTTAGCGCCCGGTTCGCCCTACGAGCAGTACTTC. Encoded protein: CASSLAPGSPYEQYF.

This clone was seen a single time. The chain carries TRBV4-1 and TRBJ1-3; no clear D. The germline CDR1 and CDR2 sequences are MGHRA and YSYEKL. V was pared by 5 bases and J by 1 base, with 18 bases between. The CDR3 contains 17 residues. The CDR3 DNA reads TGCGCCAGCAGCAAAGCAGGTATGAGCAGATCTGGAAACACCATATATTTT. Residues: CASSKAGMSRSGNTIYF.

The chain carries TRBV7-2 and TRBJ1-1; perhaps TRBD1 as D (5 bases). The germline V and J ends were trimmed by 1 base and 1 base, with 13 bases remaining between them. Germline V gene sequence: CDR1 SGHTA, CDR2 FQGNSA. This CDR3 region has 16 residues. The CDR3 loop is CASSLEGPRSNTEAFF. The CDR3 DNA reads TGTGCCAGCAGCTTAGAGGGGCCCCGGTCGAACACTGAAGCTTTCTTT.